These 7 T cell receptor beta chains originate from one sample sequenced in a study of CXCR3-negative and CXCR3-positive naive CD8 T cells. Preparation of TRB cDNA libraries relied on 5' RACE carrying UMI labels. TCRdb reworked the 5' RACE reads into one entry per CDR3 protein, no DNA. Recorded here are about 40,000 distinct CDR3 sequences; the top ten clones represent less than 9.5%. Sequenced sample: memory CD8+ T cells from blood. These TCRs come from a human donor in good health. Some clones in this sample may be carry-over from other donors' samples.

The chain uses TRBV2 and TRBJ2-1; TCRdb outputs TRBD2, but without DNA this stays unchecked. Germline loops: CDR1 SNHLY, CDR2 FYNNEI. The CDR3 loop spans 15 amino acids. CDR3 sequence reads: CASSNPTWTSGEQFF.

This chain joins TRBV28 and TRBJ2-2; without DNA, the TCRdb call of TRBD1 cannot be checked. Germline-derived CDR1 and CDR2 are MDHEN and SYDVKM. This CDR3 is 14 amino acids long. CDR3 region: CASSWTGDAGELFF.

The J gene is TRBJ2-7, the V gene TRBV5-1. The CDR3 has 14 residues. Germline CDR1 is SGHRS and CDR2 is YFSETQ. CDR3 amino acids: CASSLGTDLYEQYF.

The V call is TRBV4-1, the J call TRBJ2-1; without DNA, the TCRdb call of TRBD1 cannot be checked. The CDR3 has 15 residues. Germline V lookup: CDR1 MGHRA, CDR2 YSYEKL. This CDR3 reads CASSQDRDKYNEQFF.

V usage is TRBV29-1 and J usage is TRBJ2-5. The V gene's germline CDR1 is SQVTM and CDR2 ANQGSEA. The CDR3 is 12 amino acids. CDR3 in amino acids: CSVDMGQETQYF.

The chain uses TRBV29-1 and TRBJ2-2; TCRdb reports TRBD1, a call that lacks DNA to check it against. CDR3 size: 15 residues. CDR1 and CDR2 (germline): SQVTM, ANQGSEA. This CDR3 reads CSVGQGSRGTGELFF.

The chain uses TRBV25-1 and TRBJ1-2. This CDR3 region has 13 residues. Germline V gene sequence: CDR1 MGHDK, CDR2 SYGVNS. Here the CDR3 reads CASSDGSWLGYTF.